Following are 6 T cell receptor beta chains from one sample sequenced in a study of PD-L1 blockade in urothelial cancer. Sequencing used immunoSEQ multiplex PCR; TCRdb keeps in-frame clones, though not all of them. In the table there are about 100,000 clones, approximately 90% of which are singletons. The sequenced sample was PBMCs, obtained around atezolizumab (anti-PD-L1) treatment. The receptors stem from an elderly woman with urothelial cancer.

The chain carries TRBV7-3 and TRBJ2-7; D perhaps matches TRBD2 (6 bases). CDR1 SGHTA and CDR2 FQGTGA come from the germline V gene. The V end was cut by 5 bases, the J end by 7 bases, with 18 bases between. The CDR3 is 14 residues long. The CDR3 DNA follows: TGTGCCAGCAGCGTAAGTGGGACTGCGCTGGAGCAGTACTTC. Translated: CASSVSGTALEQYF.

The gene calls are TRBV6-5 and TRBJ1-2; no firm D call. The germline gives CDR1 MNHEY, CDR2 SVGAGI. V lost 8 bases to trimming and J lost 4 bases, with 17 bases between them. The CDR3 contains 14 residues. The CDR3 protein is CASRPPGYGYGYTF. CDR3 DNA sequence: TGTGCCAGCCGCCCCCCCGGGTATGGCTATGGCTACACCTTC.

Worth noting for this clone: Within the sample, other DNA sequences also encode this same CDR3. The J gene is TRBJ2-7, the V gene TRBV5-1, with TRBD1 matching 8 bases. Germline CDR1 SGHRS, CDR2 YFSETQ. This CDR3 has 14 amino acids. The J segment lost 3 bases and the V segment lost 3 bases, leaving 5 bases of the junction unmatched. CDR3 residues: CASSSSGQGYEQYF. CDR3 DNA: TGCGCCAGCAGCTCTTCAGGACAGGGCTACGAGCAGTACTTC. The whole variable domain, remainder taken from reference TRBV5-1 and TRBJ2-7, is KAGVTQTPRYLIKTRGQQVTLSCSPISGHRSVSWYQQTPGQGLQFLFEYFSETQRNKGNFPGRFSGRQFSNSRSEMNVSTLELGDSALYLCASSSSGQGYEQYFGPGTRLTVT.

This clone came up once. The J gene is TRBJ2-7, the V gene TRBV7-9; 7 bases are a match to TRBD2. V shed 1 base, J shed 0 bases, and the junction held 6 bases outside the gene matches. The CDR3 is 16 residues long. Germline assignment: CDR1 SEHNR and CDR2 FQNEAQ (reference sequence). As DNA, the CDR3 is TGTGCCAGCAGCTTAGTGGCAAGCGGGACCTCCTACGAGCAGTACTTC. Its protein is CASSLVASGTSYEQYF.

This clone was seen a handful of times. The CDR3 protein is CASSVIFTEAFF. The CDR3 DNA follows: TGCGCCAGCAGCGTAATTTTCACTGAAGCTTTCTTT. J is TRBJ1-1 and V is TRBV10-2; the D is unclear. Germline V gene lookup returns CDR1 WSHSY and CDR2 SAAADI. The CDR3 sequence is 12 residues long. The ends were cut back, 6 bases at V and 4 bases at J, with 9 bases in the middle.

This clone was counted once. CDR3 amino acids: CASSGRQGNLYEQYF. In nucleotides, the CDR3 is TGTGCCAGCAGTGGCAGACAGGGTAACCTCTACGAGCAGTACTTC. The V and J genes are TRBV27 and TRBJ2-7; 7 bases are a match to TRBD1. Trimming cost V 5 bases and J 3 bases; bases outside gene matches: 10. The CDR3 is 15 amino acids. Germline V gene sequence: CDR1 MNHEY, CDR2 SMNVEV (reference sequence).